The rows below give T cell receptor beta chains drawn from one sample of a study of cytomegalovirus exposure and HLA in healthy donors. Sequencing used immunoSEQ multiplex PCR; TCRdb keeps in-frame clones, though not all of them. Of some 200,000 clones detected, 79% appear once; the ten largest clones hold approximately 1.5%. The sequencing sample was made of PBMCs. These receptors originate from a girl under 18 in good health and CMV-seropositive. The CDR3 runs from the conserved cysteine through the conserved F or W. The D gene is left open where the match is weak. The listing skips clone size in some rows; elsewhere it reads once, few, many or a size class.

V: TRBV6-1; J: TRBJ2-1; D: TRBD2; size: -; CDR3: CASSEVSSGGYNEQFF; DNA: TGTGCCAGCAGTGAAGTTTCTAGCGGGGGGTACAATGAGCAGTTCTTC
V: TRBV11-2; J: TRBJ2-7; D: TRBD1; size: few; CDR3: CASSHPGQGLLRQYF; DNA: TGTGCCAGCAGCCATCCGGGACAGGGACTGCTACGGCAGTACTTC
V: TRBV4-3; J: TRBJ1-1; D: -; size: once; CDR3: CASSQEPLANTEAFF; DNA: TGCGCCAGCAGCCAAGAGCCGCTGGCGAACACTGAAGCTTTCTTT
V: TRBV29-1; J: TRBJ2-1; D: TRBD1; size: -; CDR3: CSVIRDRGDEQFF; DNA: TGCAGCGTAATCCGGGACAGGGGCGATGAGCAGTTCTTC
V: TRBV10-1; J: TRBJ1-2; D: TRBD1; size: few; CDR3: CASSSRTGSDYTF; DNA: TGCGCCAGCAGTTCCCGGACAGGGTCTGACTACACCTTC
V: TRBV7-9; J: TRBJ2-1; D: TRBD2; size: -; CDR3: CASSRPGLAGLEQFF; DNA: TGTGCCAGCAGCCGCCCCGGACTAGCGGGGCTTGAGCAGTTCTTC
V: TRBV5-4; J: TRBJ2-5; D: -; size: -; CDR3: CASSLATVQETQYF; DNA: TGTGCCAGCAGCTTGGCAACAGTTCAAGAGACCCAGTACTTC
V: TRBV7-2; J: TRBJ1-2; D: TRBD1; size: -; CDR3: CASSPSGTASGYTF; DNA: TGTGCCAGCAGCCCCTCCGGGACAGCTTCTGGCTACACCTTC
V: TRBV5-8; J: TRBJ2-3; D: -; size: -; CDR3: CASSFPLGASTDTQYF; DNA: TGTGCCAGCAGCTTCCCTCTGGGAGCTAGCACAGATACGCAGTATTTT
V: TRBV6-1; J: TRBJ1-1; D: -; size: -; CDR3: CASSESPTQNTEAFF; DNA: TGTGCCAGCAGTGAAAGCCCGACACAGAACACTGAAGCTTTCTTT
V: TRBV5-6; J: TRBJ2-7; D: -; size: few; CDR3: CASSQTNYEQYF; DNA: TGTGCCAGCAGCCAGACTAACTACGAGCAGTACTTC
V: TRBV7-9; J: TRBJ2-1; D: -; size: -; CDR3: CASSQRLVYEQFF; DNA: TGTGCCAGCAGCCAACGTCTAGTCTATGAGCAGTTCTTC
V: TRBV9; J: TRBJ2-1; D: -; size: -; CDR3: CASSPLGGGAGEQFF; DNA: TGTGCCAGCAGCCCCTTGGGAGGGGGGGCCGGTGAGCAGTTCTTC
V: TRBV7-2; J: TRBJ1-3; D: -; size: once; CDR3: CASSPGYSGNTIYF; DNA: TGTGCCAGCAGCCCAGGCTATTCTGGAAACACCATATATTTT
V: TRBV18; J: TRBJ1-1; D: -; size: few; CDR3: CASSPTENTEAFF; DNA: TGTGCCAGCTCACCGACAGAGAACACTGAAGCTTTCTTT
V: TRBV11-2; J: TRBJ1-6; D: -; size: -; CDR3: CASSLIGQNTPLHF; DNA: TGTGCCAGCAGCTTAATAGGACAGAATACACCCCTCCACTTT
V: TRBV6-4; J: TRBJ1-1; D: -; size: few; CDR3: CASSEFRRIRHTEAFF; DNA: TGTGCCAGCAGTGAGTTTCGCAGGATACGGCACACTGAAGCTTTCTTT
V: TRBV7-2; J: TRBJ1-5; D: -; size: -; CDR3: CASSSTERGNQPQHF; DNA: TGTGCCAGCAGCTCCACCGAGCGAGGGAATCAGCCCCAGCATTTT
V: TRBV11-2; J: TRBJ1-2; D: -; size: -; CDR3: CASSDYSYGYTF; DNA: TGTGCCAGCAGCGACTACAGCTATGGCTACACCTTC
V: TRBV7-6; J: TRBJ1-4; D: TRBD1; size: -; CDR3: CASSATGTGPAGDEKLFF; DNA: TGTGCCAGCAGCGCTACCGGGACAGGGCCCGCGGGGGATGAAAAACTGTTTTTT
V: TRBV10-3; J: TRBJ2-1; D: -; size: -; CDR3: CAIRGGNEQFF; DNA: TGTGCCATCAGAGGGGGTAATGAGCAGTTCTTC
V: TRBV5-4; J: TRBJ1-4; D: -; size: -; CDR3: CASSGDSTLGDEKLFF; DNA: TGTGCCAGCAGCGGGGACTCGACACTGGGGGATGAAAAACTGTTTTTT